This T cell receptor beta chain originates from a study of blood T cell repertoires in COVID-19. Whole-study context: Acute and convalescent COVID-19 specimens originated in the United States, Italy and Spain. Sources were T cells, B-cell-depleted T cells, or PBMCs; the material itself was cDNA or gDNA.

This CDR3 contains 14 residues. Trimming took 1 base from V and 4 from J, leaving 10 bases between them. Germline V gene data show CDR1 as SGHTA and CDR2 as FQGNSA. How the authors handled the data: Reference gene primer amplification yielded estimated nucleated cell counts. Profiled with immunoSEQ multiplex PCR; TCRdb holds only in-frame clones, not every one. The D gene and trimming were derived from the DNA, and the V and J assignments and clone size from that table. This table has nearly 110,000 clones, about four fifths appearing once. The source material was peripheral blood. This sequence was found in a man between 70 and 80 years old with acute or convalescent COVID-19. The V and J genes are TRBV7-2 and TRBJ1-2, with no clear D. This chain's CDR3 is CASSLDGQVYGYTF. Here the CDR3 DNA reads TGTGCCAGCAGCTTAGACGGCCAGGTCTATGGCTACACCTTC.